Below are 9 T cell receptor beta chains sequenced from a single sample in a study of blood T cell repertoires in COVID-19. The data were produced by immunoSEQ multiplex PCR, yet TCRdb's version contains in-frame clones alone and is incomplete. The table has 100,000 to 150,000 clones, approximately 81% seen once. Sequencing input: peripheral blood. These receptors all come from a woman aged 45-59 years with acute or convalescent COVID-19.

J is TRBJ1-3 and V is TRBV20-1; D is undetermined. Trimming pared 6 bases from V and 8 bases from J, leaving 11 bases between. The CDR3 loop spans 11 amino acids. CDR1 is DFQATT and CDR2 is SNEGSKA in the germline V gene (reference sequence). The CDR3 DNA reads TGCAGTGCCTTAAGGCGGGACACCATATATTTT. Translation: CSALRRDTIYF.

The CDR3 spells CASSLPSGSGEQFF. The CDR3 coding sequence is TGTGCCAGCAGCTTGCCTAGCGGGAGTGGTGAGCAGTTCTTC. The gene calls are TRBV5-8 and TRBJ2-1, with 10 positions matching TRBD2. There are 14 residues in the CDR3. V lost 1 base to trimming and J lost 9 bases; unmatched junction nucleotides: 4. Germline V gene data show CDR1 as SGHTS and CDR2 as YDEGEE.

This chain connects TRBV5-1 to TRBJ2-2; 12 nucleotides line up with TRBD1. This CDR3 spans 16 amino acids. The germline V gene encodes CDR1 SGHRS and CDR2 YFSETQ. J gave up 7 bases and V 0 bases, and 4 bases lay outside the gene matches. CDR3 region: CASSLEGQGAYGELFF. CDR3 nucleotide sequence: TGCGCCAGCAGCTTGGAGGGACAGGGGGCTTACGGGGAGCTGTTTTTT.

The chain employs TRBV2 and TRBJ1-4; TRBD1 agrees at 7 bases. CDR1 is SNHLY, CDR2 FYNNEI, per germline. CDR3 size: 13 residues. V dropped 7 bases and J dropped 4; count of bases not matched to a gene: 3. DNA of the CDR3: TGTGCCAGCATCCGGGACAGTAATGAAAAACTGTTTTTT. It encodes CASIRDSNEKLFF.

This sequence joins TRBV20-1 and TRBJ2-1, with 12 bases matching TRBD1. V was clipped by 3 bases and J by 10 bases; unmatched bases: 7. Germline-derived CDR1 and CDR2 are DFQATT and SNEGSKA (reference sequence). The CDR3 has 14 amino acids. CDR3 sequence: CSASSGQGAKEQFF. CDR3 in DNA: TGCAGTGCTAGTTCGGGACAGGGGGCAAAAGAGCAGTTCTTC.

The chain has TRBV30 and TRBJ1-5; D is unresolved. V was pared by 0 bases and J by 5 bases, with 14 bases between. This CDR3 comprises 15 residues. The germline V gene has CDR1 GTSNPN and CDR2 SVGIG (reference sequence). The CDR3 DNA reads as TGTGCCTGGAGTGTACTCGGTCAGAGGGATCAGCCCCAGCATTTT. Protein: CAWSVLGQRDQPQHF.

V usage is TRBV5-1 and J usage is TRBJ2-2, with 9 nucleotides matching TRBD1. Germline lookup yields CDR1 SGHRS and CDR2 YFSETQ. The CDR3 consists of 15 residues. The J segment lost 3 bases and the V segment lost 4 bases, leaving 4 bases of the junction unmatched. The CDR3 is CASSMTGGYTGELFF. CDR3 nucleotides: TGCGCCAGCAGCATGACAGGGGGTTACACCGGGGAGCTGTTTTTT.

The genes are TRBV6-5 and TRBJ1-3; 8 bases agree with TRBD1. V shed 2 bases, J shed 4 bases, and the junction held 7 bases outside the gene matches. Per the germline V gene, CDR1 is MNHEY and CDR2 is SVGAGI. The CDR3 consists of 16 residues. CDR3 protein: CASSYAGGFSGNTIYF. The CDR3 region has the DNA TGTGCCAGCAGTTACGCAGGGGGCTTCTCCGGAAACACCATATATTTT.

This clone is a singleton in its sample. J is TRBJ1-1 and V is TRBV18; D may be TRBD1 (5 bases). Germline V gene data show CDR1 as KGHSH and CDR2 as LQKENI. The CDR3 is made up of 15 amino acids. The V gene lost 0 bases and the J gene lost 0 bases, with 8 bases spanning the gap. DNA of the CDR3: TGTGCCAGCTCACCACCCGCAGGGATGAACACTGAAGCTTTCTTT. Translating gives CASSPPAGMNTEAFF.